The 8 T cell receptor beta chains reported below all come from one sample, sequenced in a study of OX40 agonist ivuxolimab in advanced cancers. Sequenced by immunoSEQ multiplex PCR; TCRdb stores in-frame clones only, minus some. Here the sample spans more than 50,000 clones, around 87% being singletons. The sample consisted of CD4+ or CD8+ T cells sorted from blood, taken in a trial of the OX40 agonist ivuxolimab. These receptor sequences come from an adult with an advanced solid tumor such as melanoma, head and neck, liver or kidney cancer.

As concerns this clone: The sample carries other DNA sequences with the same CDR3. The CDR3 bases are TGTGCCAGCAGCGTTGGGGCAGGGGGGGAGACCCAGTACTTC. Its protein is CASSVGAGGETQYF. V gene TRBV9 combines with J gene TRBJ2-5; maybe TRBD1 (7 bases). CDR1 and CDR2 from the germline V gene are SGDLS and YYNGEE. The CDR3 spans 14 residues. V was trimmed by 2 bases and J by 5 bases, leaving 13 bases between them.

This chain connects TRBV27 to TRBJ2-1; 15 nucleotides match TRBD2. CDR3 length: 17 amino acids. V trimming: 5 bases; J trimming: 3 bases; junction bases outside the gene matches: 5. The germline V gene has CDR1 MNHEY and CDR2 SMNVEV (reference sequence). The CDR3 region has the DNA TGTGCCAGCAGTAATCGGACTAGCGGGGGGGGCTACAATGAGCAGTTCTTC. Its translation: CASSNRTSGGGYNEQFF.

J is TRBJ1-2 and V is TRBV5-1; 8 nucleotides align to TRBD1. Germline-derived CDR1 and CDR2 are SGHRS and YFSETQ. This CDR3 is built from 13 residues. J lost 8 bases, V lost 0 bases, and 3 bases had no gene match. The DNA of the CDR3 is TGCGCCAGCAGCTTGGGGGCAGGGGGCGGCTACACCTTC. Translated, it gives CASSLGAGGGYTF. The full variable domain, in which reference TRBV5-1 and TRBJ1-2 provide the parts outside the CDR3, is KAGVTQTPRYLIKTRGQQVTLSCSPISGHRSVSWYQQTPGQGLQFLFEYFSETQRNKGNFPGRFSGRQFSNSRSEMNVSTLELGDSALYLCASSLGAGGGYTFGSGTRLTVV.

The V call is TRBV7-2, the J call TRBJ2-7; 9 nucleotides agree with TRBD2. V dropped 3 bases and J dropped 1; count of bases not matched to a gene: 13. The V gene's germline CDR1 is SGHTA and CDR2 FQGNSA. The CDR3 covers 18 residues. CDR3 DNA sequence: TGTGCCAGCAGCTTTGGCGGGAGGGGCAGTGGTAAATCCTACGAGCAGTACTTC. Translated, it gives CASSFGGRGSGKSYEQYF.

The J gene is TRBJ2-2, the V gene TRBV10-3; TRBD1 matches at 7 bases. There are 15 residues in the CDR3. Germline assignment: CDR1 ENHRY and CDR2 SYGVKD. V trimming: 4 bases; J trimming: 4 bases; junction bases outside the gene matches: 6. The CDR3 DNA follows: TGTGCCATCAGTGTAGGGGGCGCGAGCACCGGGGAGCTGTTTTTT. This translates into CAISVGGASTGELFF.

The J gene is TRBJ1-5, the V gene TRBV4-1; TRBD1 matches 7 bases. This CDR3 has 15 amino acids. Looked up from germline, CDR1 is MGHRA and CDR2 is YSYEKL. J lost 3 bases, V lost 3 bases, and 5 bases had no gene match. CDR3 residues: CASSQETGNNQPQHF. For the CDR3, the DNA is TGCGCCAGCAGCCAGGAGACAGGGAACAATCAGCCCCAGCATTTT.

The CDR3 bases are TGCGCCAGCAGCCAAGATTGGGGGGGCGCATTTTCGAGAAACTATGGCTACACCTTC. Translation: CASSQDWGGAFSRNYGYTF. The chain combines TRBV4-3 with TRBJ1-2; D might be TRBD1 (6 bases). There are 19 residues in the CDR3. Germline V gene data show CDR1 as LGHNA and CDR2 as YSLEER. Trimming stripped 0 bases from V and 2 bases from J, with 22 bases between.

V usage is TRBV28 and J usage is TRBJ2-1; D might be TRBD1 (6 bases). CDR3 size: 15 residues. Per the germline V gene, CDR1 is MDHEN and CDR2 is SYDVKM. V lost 2 bases and J 7 bases, leaving 15 bases between the germline ends. The CDR3 protein is CASSLGHRVGNEQFF. The CDR3 region has the DNA TGTGCCAGCAGTTTAGGTCACAGGGTTGGTAATGAGCAGTTCTTC.